This T cell receptor beta chain was found in a study of tumour-infiltrating T cells in Burkitt lymphoma. Across the whole study: Survival, overall and progression-free, tracked with productive clonality.

This table comes from immunoSEQ multiplex PCR, and its TCRdb copy is limited to in-frame clones, with some not included. The table records under 2,500 clones, approximately 84% of them present only once. This clone was picked up a small number of times. The CDR3 totals 17 residues. Trimming removed 4 bases from V and 2 bases from J; junction bases left unmatched: 12. Germline assignment: CDR1 SGHRS and CDR2 YFSETQ. This sequence joins TRBV5-1 and TRBJ2-1, with TRBD1 identical over 7 bases. The receptor comes from a human donor with diffuse large B-cell lymphoma. The sequenced sample consisted of tumor tissue. The CDR3 loop is CASSGGTANTPYNEQFF. CDR3 sequence (DNA): TGCGCCAGCAGCGGTGGGACAGCCAATACTCCCTACAATGAGCAGTTCTTC.